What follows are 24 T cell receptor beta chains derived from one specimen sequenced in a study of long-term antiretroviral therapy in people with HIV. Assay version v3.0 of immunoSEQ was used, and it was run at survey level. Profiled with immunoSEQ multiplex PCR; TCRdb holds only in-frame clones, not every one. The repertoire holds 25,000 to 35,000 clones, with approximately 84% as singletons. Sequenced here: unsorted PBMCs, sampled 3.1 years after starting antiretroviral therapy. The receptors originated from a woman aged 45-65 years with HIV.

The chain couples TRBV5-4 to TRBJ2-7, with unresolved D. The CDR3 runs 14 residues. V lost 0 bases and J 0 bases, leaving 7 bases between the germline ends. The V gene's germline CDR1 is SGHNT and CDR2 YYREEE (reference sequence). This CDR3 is CASSLALGSYEQYF. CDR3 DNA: TGTGCCAGCAGCTTGGCACTCGGCTCCTACGAGCAGTACTTC.

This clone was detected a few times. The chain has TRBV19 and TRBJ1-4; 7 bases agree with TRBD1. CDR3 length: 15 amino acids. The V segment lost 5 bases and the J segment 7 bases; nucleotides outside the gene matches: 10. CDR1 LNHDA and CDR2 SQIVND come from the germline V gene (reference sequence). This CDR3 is CASSAPTGRFEKLFF. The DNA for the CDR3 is TGTGCCAGTAGTGCGCCGACAGGGAGGTTTGAAAAACTGTTTTTT.

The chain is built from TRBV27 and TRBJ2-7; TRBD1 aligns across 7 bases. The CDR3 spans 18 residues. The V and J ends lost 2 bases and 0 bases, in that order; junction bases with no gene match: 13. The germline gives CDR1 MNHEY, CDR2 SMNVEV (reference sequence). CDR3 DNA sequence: TGTGCCAGCAGTTTACCCCTACTGGCAGGGGGTGGCTCCTACGAGCAGTACGTC. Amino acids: CASSLPLLAGGGSYEQYV.

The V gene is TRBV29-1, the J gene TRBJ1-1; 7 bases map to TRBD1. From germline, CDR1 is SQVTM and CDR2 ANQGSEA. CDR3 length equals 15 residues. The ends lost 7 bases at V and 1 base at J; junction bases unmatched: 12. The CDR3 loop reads CSAEDRLLKNTEAFF. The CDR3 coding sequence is TGCAGCGCAGAGGACAGGTTATTAAAGAACACTGAAGCTTTCTTT.

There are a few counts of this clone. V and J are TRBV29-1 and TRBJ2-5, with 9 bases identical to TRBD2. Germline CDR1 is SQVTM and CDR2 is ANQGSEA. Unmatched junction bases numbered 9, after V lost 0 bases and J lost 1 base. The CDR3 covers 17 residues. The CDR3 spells CSVEDRQRGAPQETQYF. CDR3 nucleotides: TGCAGCGTTGAAGATCGACAGCGGGGGGCCCCCCAAGAGACCCAGTACTTC.

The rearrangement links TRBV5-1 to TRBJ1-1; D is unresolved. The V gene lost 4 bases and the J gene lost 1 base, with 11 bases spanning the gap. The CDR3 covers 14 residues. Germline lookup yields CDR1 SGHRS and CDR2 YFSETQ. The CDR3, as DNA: TGCGCCAGCAGCCTTCTATGGAAGAACACTGAAGCTTTCTTT. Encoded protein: CASSLLWKNTEAFF.

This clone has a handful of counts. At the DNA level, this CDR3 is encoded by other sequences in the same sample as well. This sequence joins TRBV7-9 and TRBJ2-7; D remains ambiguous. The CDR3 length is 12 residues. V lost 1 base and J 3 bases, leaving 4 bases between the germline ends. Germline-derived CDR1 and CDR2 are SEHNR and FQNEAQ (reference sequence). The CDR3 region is CASSLGSYEQYF. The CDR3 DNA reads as TGTGCCAGCAGCTTAGGCAGCTACGAGCAGTACTTC.

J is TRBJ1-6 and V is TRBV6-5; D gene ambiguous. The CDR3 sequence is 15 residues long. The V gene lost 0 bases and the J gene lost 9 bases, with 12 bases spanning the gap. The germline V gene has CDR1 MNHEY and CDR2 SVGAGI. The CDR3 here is CASSYSAGYGSPLHF. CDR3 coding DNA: TGTGCCAGCAGTTACTCGGCGGGGTATGGTTCACCCCTCCACTTT.

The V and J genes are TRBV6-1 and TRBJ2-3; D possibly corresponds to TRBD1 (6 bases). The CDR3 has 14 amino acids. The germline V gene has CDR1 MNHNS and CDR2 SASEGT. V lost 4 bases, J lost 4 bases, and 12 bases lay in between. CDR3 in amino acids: CASSAQSGADTQYF. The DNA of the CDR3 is TGTGCCAGCAGTGCCCAGTCAGGGGCAGATACGCAGTATTTT.

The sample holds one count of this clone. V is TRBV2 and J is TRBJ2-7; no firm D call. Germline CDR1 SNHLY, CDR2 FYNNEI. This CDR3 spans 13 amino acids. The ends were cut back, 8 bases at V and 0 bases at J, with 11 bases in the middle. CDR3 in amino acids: CASGVSLSYEQYV. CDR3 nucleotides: TGTGCCAGCGGAGTCAGCCTCTCCTACGAGCAGTACGTC.

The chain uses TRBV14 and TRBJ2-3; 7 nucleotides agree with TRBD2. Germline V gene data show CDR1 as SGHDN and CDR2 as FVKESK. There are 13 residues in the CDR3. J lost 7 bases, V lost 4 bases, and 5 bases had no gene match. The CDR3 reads CASSPWGGNTQYF. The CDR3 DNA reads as TGTGCCAGCAGCCCCTGGGGGGGGAATACGCAGTATTTT.

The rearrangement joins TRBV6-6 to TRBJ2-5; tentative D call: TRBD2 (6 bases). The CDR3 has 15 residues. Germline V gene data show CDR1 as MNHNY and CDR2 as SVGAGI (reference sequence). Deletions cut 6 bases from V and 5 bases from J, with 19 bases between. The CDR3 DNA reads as TGTGCCAGCAGGACCGGGACTCTGGTCGGGGAGACCCAGTACTTC. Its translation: CASRTGTLVGETQYF.

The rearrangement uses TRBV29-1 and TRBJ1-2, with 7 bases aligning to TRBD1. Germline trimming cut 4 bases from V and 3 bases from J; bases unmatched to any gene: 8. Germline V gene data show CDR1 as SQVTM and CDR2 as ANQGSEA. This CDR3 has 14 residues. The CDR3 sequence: CSVVRGDSDYGYTF. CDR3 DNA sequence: TGCAGCGTTGTCAGGGGGGACAGCGACTATGGCTACACCTTC.

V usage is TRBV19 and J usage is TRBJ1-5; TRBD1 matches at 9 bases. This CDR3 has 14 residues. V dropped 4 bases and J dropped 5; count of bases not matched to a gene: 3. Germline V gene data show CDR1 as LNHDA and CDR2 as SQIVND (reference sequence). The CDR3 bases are TGTGCCAGTAGTAAGACAGGGGGTTATCAGCCCCAGCATTTT. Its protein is CASSKTGGYQPQHF.

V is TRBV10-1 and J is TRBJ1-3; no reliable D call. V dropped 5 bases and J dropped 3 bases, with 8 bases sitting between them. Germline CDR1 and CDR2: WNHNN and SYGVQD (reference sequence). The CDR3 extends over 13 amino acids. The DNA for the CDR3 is TGCGCCAGCAGTCCCCACGGTGGAAACACCATATATTTT. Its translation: CASSPHGGNTIYF.

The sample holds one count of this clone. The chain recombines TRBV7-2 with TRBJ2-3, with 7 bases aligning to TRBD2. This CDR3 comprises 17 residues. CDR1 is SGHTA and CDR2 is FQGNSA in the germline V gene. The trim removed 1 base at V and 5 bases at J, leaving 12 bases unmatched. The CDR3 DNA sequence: TGTGCCAGCAGCTTAGGGCCGTTGACGGGGAGGGGAGATACGCAGTATTTT. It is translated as CASSLGPLTGRGDTQYF.

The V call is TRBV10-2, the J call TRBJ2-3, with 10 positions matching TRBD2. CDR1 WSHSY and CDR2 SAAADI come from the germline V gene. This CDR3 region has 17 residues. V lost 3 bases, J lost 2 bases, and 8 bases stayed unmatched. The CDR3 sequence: CASSEFGAGGITDTQYF. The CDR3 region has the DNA TGCGCCAGCAGTGAATTTGGAGCGGGGGGGATCACAGATACGCAGTATTTT.

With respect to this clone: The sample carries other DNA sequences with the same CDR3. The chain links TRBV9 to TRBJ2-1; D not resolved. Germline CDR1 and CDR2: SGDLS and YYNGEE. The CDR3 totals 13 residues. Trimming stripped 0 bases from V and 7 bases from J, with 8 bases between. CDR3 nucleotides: TGTGCCAGCAGCGTAGGACTTGGAAATGAGCAGTTCTTC. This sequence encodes CASSVGLGNEQFF.

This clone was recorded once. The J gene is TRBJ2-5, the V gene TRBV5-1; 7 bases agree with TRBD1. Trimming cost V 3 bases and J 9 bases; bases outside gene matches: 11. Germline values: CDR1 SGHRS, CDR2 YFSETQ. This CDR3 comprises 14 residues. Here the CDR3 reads CASSSTGLGMAQYF. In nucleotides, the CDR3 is TGCGCCAGCAGCTCGACAGGGCTTGGAATGGCCCAGTACTTC.

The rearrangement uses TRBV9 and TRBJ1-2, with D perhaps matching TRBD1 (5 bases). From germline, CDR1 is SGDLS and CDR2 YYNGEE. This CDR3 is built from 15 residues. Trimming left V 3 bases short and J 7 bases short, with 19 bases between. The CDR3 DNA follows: TGTGCCAGCAGCGCGACCCCCTCGGGACCCGCTGGCTACACCTTC. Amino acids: CASSATPSGPAGYTF.

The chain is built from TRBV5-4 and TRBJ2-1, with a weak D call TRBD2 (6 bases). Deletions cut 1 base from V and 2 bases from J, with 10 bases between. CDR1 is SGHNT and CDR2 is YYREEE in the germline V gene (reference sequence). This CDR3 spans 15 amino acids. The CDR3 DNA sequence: TGTGCCAGCAGCTTGTTTTCGGGGGCCTACAATGAGCAGTTCTTC. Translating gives CASSLFSGAYNEQFF. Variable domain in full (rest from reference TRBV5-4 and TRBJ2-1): ETGVTQSPTHLIKTRGQQVTLRCSSQSGHNTVSWYQQALGQGPQFIFQYYREEENGRGNFPPRFSGLQFPNYSSELNVNALELDDSALYLCASSLFSGAYNEQFFGPGTRLTVL.

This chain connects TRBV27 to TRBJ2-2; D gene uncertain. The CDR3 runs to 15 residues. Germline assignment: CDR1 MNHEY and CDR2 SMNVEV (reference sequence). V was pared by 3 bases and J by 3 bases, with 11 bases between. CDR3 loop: CASSFKPRYTGELFF. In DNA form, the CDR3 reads TGTGCCAGCAGTTTTAAACCTCGTTACACCGGGGAGCTGTTTTTT.

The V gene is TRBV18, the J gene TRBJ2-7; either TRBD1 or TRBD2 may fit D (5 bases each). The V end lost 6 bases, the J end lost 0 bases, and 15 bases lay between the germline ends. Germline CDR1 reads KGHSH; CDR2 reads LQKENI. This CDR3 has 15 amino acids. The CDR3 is CASSPWDRSSYEQYF. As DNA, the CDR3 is TGTGCCAGCTCCCCATGGGACCGAAGCTCCTACGAGCAGTACTTC.

CDR3 amino acids: CASTGRAGGSNQPQHF. The CDR3, as DNA: TGTGCCAGCACCGGCAGGGCAGGAGGTAGCAATCAGCCCCAGCATTTT. The rearrangement uses TRBV2 and TRBJ1-5; tentatively, D is TRBD1 (5 bases). Germline V gives CDR1 SNHLY, CDR2 FYNNEI. The CDR3 is made up of 16 amino acids. Trimming removed 7 bases from V and 0 bases from J, with 16 bases in between. Full variable domain (remainder filled in from reference TRBV2 and TRBJ1-5): EPEVTQTPSHQVTQMGQEVILRCVPISNHLYFYWYRQILGQKVEFLVSFYNNEISEKSEIFDDQFSVERPDGSNFTLKIRSTKLEDSAMYFCASTGRAGGSNQPQHFGDGTRLSIL.